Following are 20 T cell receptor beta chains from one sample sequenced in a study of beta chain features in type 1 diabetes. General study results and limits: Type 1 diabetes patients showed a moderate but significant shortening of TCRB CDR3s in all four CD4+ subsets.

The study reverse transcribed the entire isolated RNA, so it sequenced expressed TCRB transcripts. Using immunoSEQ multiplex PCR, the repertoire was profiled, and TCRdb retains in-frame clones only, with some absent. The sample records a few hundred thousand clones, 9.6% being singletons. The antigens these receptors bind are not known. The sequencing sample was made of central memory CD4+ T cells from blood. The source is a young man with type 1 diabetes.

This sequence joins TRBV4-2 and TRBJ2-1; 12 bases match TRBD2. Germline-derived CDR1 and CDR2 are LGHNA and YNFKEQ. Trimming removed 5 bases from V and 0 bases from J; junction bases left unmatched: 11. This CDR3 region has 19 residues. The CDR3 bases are TGTGCCAGCAGCGGAGGGACTAGCGGGTCCAGGAGCTCCTACAATGAGCAGTTCTTC. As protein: CASSGGTSGSRSSYNEQFF.

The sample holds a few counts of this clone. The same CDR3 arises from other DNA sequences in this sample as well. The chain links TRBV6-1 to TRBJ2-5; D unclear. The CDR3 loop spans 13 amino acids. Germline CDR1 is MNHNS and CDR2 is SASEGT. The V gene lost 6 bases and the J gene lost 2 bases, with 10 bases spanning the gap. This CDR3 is CASRFTGQETQYF. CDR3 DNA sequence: TGTGCCAGCAGGTTTACCGGTCAAGAGACCCAGTACTTC.

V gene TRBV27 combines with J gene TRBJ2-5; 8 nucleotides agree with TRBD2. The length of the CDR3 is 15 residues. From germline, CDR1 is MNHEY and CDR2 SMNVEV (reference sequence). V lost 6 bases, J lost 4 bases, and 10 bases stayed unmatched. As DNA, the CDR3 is TGTGCCAGCAGGAGAGAGCGGGAGATTGGAGAGACCCAGTACTTC. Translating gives CASRREREIGETQYF.

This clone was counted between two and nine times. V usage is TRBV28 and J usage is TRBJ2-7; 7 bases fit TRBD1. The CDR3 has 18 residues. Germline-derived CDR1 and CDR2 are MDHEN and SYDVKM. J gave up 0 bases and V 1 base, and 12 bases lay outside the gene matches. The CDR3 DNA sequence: TGTGCCAGCAGTTTATCCGCTCGTCGACAGGGAATCTCCTACGAGCAGTACTTC. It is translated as CASSLSARRQGISYEQYF.

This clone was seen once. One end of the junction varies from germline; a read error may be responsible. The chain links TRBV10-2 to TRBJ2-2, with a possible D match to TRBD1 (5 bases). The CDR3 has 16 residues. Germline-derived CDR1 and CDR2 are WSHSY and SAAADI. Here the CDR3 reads CASTPVGLEGTGELFF. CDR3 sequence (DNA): TGTGCCAGCACTCCTGTGGGGCTAGAAGGGACCGGGGAGCTGTTTTTT.

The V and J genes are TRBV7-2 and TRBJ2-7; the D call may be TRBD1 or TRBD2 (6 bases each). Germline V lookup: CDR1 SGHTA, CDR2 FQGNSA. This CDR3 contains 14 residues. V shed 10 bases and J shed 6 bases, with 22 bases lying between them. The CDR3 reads CATSAGAGEAEQYF. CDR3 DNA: TGTGCCACCTCCGCCGGGGCAGGGGAGGCCGAGCAGTACTTC.

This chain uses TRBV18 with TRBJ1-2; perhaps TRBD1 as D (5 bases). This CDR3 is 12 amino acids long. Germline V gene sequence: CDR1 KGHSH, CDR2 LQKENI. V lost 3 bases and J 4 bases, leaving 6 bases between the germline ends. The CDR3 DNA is TGTGCCAGCTCACCCCAGGGCTATGGCTACACCTTC. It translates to CASSPQGYGYTF. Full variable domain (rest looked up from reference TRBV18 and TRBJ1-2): NAGVMQNPRHLVRRRGQEARLRCSPMKGHSHVYWYRQLPEEGLKFMVYLQKENIIDESGMPKERFSAEFPKEGPSILRIQQVVRGDSAAYFCASSPQGYGYTFGSGTRLTVV.

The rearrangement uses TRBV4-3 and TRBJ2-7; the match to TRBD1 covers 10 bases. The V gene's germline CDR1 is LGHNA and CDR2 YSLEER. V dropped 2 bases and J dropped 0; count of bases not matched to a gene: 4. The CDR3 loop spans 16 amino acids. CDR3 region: CASSQPGQGYSYEQYF. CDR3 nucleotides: TGCGCCAGCAGCCAACCGGGACAGGGGTACTCCTACGAGCAGTACTTC.

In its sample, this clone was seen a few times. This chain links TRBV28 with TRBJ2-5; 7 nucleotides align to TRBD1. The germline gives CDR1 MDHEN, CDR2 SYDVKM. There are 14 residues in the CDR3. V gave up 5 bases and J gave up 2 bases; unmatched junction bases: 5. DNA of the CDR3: TGTGCCAGCAGTACGGGACAGTCGCAAGAGACCCAGTACTTC. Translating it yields CASSTGQSQETQYF.

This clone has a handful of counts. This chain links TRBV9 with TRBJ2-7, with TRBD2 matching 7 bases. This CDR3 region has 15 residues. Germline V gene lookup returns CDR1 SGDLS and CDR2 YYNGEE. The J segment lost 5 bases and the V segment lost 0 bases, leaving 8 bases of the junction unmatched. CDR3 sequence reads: CASSVGGRAYDEQYF. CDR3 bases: TGTGCCAGCAGCGTAGGTGGGAGGGCCTACGACGAGCAGTACTTC.

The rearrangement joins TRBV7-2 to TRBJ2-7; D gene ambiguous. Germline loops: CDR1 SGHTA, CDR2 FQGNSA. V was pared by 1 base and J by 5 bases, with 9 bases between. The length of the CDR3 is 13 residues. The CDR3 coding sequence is TGTGCCAGCAGCTTAGACGGACGCAACGAGCAGTACTTC. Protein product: CASSLDGRNEQYF.

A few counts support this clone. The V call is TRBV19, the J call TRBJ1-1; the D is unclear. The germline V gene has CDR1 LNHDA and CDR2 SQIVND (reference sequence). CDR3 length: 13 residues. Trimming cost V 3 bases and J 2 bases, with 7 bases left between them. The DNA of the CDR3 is TGTGCCAGTAGTATGTTTACCAACACTGAAGCTTTCTTT. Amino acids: CASSMFTNTEAFF.

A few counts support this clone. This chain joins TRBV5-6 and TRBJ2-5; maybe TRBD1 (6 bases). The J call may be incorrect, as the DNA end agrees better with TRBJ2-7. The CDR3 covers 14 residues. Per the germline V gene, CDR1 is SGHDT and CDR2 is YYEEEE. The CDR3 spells CASSLVGTNYEQYF. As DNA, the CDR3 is TGTGCCAGCAGCTTGGTCGGGACAAACTACGAGCAGTACTTC.

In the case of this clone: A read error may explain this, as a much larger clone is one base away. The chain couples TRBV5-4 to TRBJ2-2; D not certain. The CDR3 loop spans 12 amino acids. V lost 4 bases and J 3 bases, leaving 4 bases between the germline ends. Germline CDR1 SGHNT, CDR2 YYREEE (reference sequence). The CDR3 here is CASSPYTGELFF. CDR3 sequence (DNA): TGTGCCAGCAGCCCTTACACCGGGGAGCTGTTTTTT.

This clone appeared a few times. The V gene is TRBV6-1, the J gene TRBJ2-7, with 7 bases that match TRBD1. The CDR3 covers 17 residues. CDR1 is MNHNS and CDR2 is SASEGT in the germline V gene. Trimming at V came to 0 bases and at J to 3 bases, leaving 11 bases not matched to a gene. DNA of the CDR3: TGTGCCAGCAGTGAAGCCATAGGGGGCCCAGGACTCTACGAGCAGTACTTC. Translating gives CASSEAIGGPGLYEQYF.

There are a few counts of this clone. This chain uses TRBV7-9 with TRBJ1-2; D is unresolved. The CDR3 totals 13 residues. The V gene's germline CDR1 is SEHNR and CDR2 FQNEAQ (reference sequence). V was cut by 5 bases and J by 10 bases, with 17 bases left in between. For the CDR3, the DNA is TGTGCCAGCAGCCCGACCCAGGAGGTGGACTACACCTTC. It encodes CASSPTQEVDYTF. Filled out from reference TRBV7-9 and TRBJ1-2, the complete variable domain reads DTGVSQNPRHKITKRGQNVTFRCDPISEHNRLYWYRQTLGQGPEFLTYFQNEAQLEKSRLLSDRFSAERPKGSFSTLEIQRTEQGDSAMYLCASSPTQEVDYTFGSGTRLTVV.

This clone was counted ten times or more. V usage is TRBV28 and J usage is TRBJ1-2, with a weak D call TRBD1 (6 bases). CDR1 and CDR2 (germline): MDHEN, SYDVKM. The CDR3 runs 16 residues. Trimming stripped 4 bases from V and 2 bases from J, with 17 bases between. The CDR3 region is CASSSILVRGNYGYTF. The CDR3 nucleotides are TGTGCCAGCAGTTCCATCCTGGTCAGGGGAAACTATGGCTACACCTTC.

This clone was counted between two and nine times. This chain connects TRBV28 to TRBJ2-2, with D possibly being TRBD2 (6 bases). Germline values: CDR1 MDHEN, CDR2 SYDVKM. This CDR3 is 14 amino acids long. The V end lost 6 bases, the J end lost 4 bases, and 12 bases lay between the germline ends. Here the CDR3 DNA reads TGTGCCAGCAGCCCCGGGGGATCCACCGGGGAGCTGTTTTTT. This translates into CASSPGGSTGELFF.

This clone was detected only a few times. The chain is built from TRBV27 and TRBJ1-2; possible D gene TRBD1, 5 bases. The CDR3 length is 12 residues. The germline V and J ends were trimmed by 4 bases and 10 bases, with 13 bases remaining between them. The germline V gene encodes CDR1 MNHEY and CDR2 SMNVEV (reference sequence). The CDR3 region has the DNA TGTGCCAGCAGTTACATCCCGGGGACCTACACCTTC. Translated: CASSYIPGTYTF.

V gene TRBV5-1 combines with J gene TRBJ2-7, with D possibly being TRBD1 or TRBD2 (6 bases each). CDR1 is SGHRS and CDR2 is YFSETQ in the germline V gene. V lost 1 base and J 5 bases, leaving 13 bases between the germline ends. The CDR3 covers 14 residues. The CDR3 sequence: CASSLSRGGDEQYF. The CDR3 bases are TGCGCCAGCAGCTTGAGCAGGGGCGGGGACGAGCAGTACTTC.